The present TCR beta chain was sequenced within a study of blood T cell repertoires in COVID-19. Sequencing was performed with immunoSEQ multiplex PCR; in TCRdb, only in-frame clones are kept and a portion is missing. The sample includes about 390,000 clones, about 90% of them seen just once. Seattle patients were enrolled during active infection and followed longitudinally. Per the germline V gene, CDR1 is KGHSH and CDR2 is LQKENI. With V trimmed by 2 bases and J by 3 bases, 5 bases remained unmatched. CDR3 length: 15 residues. The sequenced sample was peripheral blood. This sequence joins TRBV18 and TRBJ2-3; 7 bases are shared with TRBD1. This clonotype was obtained from a woman aged 55-69 years with COVID-19, enrolled during active disease. DNA of the CDR3: TGTGCCAGCTCACCAAAGGGGGCTGCAACAGATACGCAGTATTTT. It is translated as CASSPKGAATDTQYF. The full variable domain, its missing parts supplied by reference TRBV18 and TRBJ2-3, is NAGVMQNPRHLVRRRGQEARLRCSPMKGHSHVYWYRQLPEEGLKFMVYLQKENIIDESGMPKERFSAEFPKEGPSILRIQQVVRGDSAAYFCASSPKGAATDTQYFGPGTRLTVL.